The TCR beta chain described here comes from a study of human T cells and chemical hapten exposure. The wider study: All through the approximately 24-week study, the scalp of each patient received diphenylcyclopropenone doses weekly.

This clonotype was seen repeatedly, ten times or more. There are 13 residues in the CDR3. Germline V gives CDR1 SGHRS, CDR2 YFSETQ. Trimming pared 3 bases from V and 2 bases from J, leaving 9 bases between. TCRdb passed the RACE reads through MiXCR, listing each CDR3 protein once. The sample lists 300,000 to 450,000 distinct CDR3 sequences, approximately 5.1% occurring once. Noted time point: pre-sensitization, week 0. The treatment is: therapeutic diphenylcyclopropenone sensitization with weekly scalp DPC. The chain combines TRBV5-1 with TRBJ2-7; D is unresolved. The source material was whole blood, sampled in connection with sensitization to the hapten diphenylcyclopropenone (DPC). The receptor was isolated from a woman aged 50 to 65 with alopecia areata. Some clones in this sample may be carry-over from other donors' samples. CDR3 in DNA: TGCGCCAGCAGCTACGGACCGACCTACGAGCAGTACTTC. Protein: CASSYGPTYEQYF. Filled out from reference TRBV5-1 and TRBJ2-7, the complete variable domain reads KAGVTQTPRYLIKTRGQQVTLSCSPISGHRSVSWYQQTPGQGLQFLFEYFSETQRNKGNFPGRFSGRQFSNSRSEMNVSTLELGDSALYLCASSYGPTYEQYFGPGTRLTVT.